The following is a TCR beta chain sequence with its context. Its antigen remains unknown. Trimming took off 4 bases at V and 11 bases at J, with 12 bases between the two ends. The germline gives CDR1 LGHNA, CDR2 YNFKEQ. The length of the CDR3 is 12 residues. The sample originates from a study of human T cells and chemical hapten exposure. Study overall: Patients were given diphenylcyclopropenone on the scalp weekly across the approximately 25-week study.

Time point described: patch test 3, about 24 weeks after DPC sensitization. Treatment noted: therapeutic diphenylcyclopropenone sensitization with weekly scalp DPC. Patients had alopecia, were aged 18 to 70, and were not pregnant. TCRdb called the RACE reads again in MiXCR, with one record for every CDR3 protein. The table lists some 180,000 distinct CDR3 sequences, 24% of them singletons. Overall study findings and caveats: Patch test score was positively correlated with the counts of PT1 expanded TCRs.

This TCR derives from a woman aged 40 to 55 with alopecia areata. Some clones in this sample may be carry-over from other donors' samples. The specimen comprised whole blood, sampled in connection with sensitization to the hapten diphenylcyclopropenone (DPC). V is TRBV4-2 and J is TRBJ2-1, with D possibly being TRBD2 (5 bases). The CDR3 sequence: CASSPDLAQQFF. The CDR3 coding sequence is TGTGCCAGCAGCCCCGATCTAGCCCAGCAGTTCTTC.